This TCR beta chain was captured by sequencing in a study of identical twins (dated by TCRdb to about 2016). Context from the whole study: To test whether fetal clonotypes persist, this study deep-sequenced TCR alpha and beta repertoires from monozygotic twins, from unrelated adults of various ages, and from cord blood. To rule out contamination, replicate twin experiments were performed at different times with different library preparation protocols.

As regards this clonotype: Its specific antigen is unknown. The record has no base qualities; no much larger clone is one base away.

The library was produced with 5' RACE. The instrument given in TCRdb is Illumina HiSeq 2000. A universal primer binding site was introduced by template switching, and a unique molecular identifier was present in the final cDNA, enabling accurate counting of TCR cDNA molecules. Specific primers in the conserved constant-segment region were used to synthesize first-strand cDNA for the TCR alpha and beta chains. To control for contamination, every cDNA library was double barcoded, receiving both a SMART-Mk sample barcode and Illumina barcodes. TruSeq adapter sequences along with Illumina sample barcodes were introduced in two successive PCR steps. The Illumina HiSeq platform was used with custom primers to sequence TCR alpha and beta cDNA libraries. The original methods were these. MiGEC was used to process raw reads and extract unique molecular identifiers, and MiXCR was used to find CDR3 positions. For each individual, recombination models were inferred using an EM algorithm with the repgenHMM and IGoR tools. Shared clonotype analysis was performed with the tcR package in R, normalizing sharing by the product of cloneset sizes. Out-of-frame nonproductive sequences were analyzed to study raw recombination free of thymic and clonal selection effects. TCRdb cleaned the public reads at Q25 with fastp, built clones with MiXCR and kept in-frame beta chains. Under each unique CDR3 protein, matching rows form one entry showing the most common genes and DNA. The V and J calls, along with clone size, are taken from TCRdb and not from the paper's own processing. The sample table holds about 260,000 distinct CDR3 sequences, of which 5.5% to 7% were seen once. Under 4% of the sample rests with the top ten.

The CDR1 and CDR2 encoded by the germline V gene are SQVTM and ANQGSEA. Ends trimmed: V by 2 bases, J by 4 bases; bases unmatched to a gene: 6. Its CDR3 holds 14 amino acids, cysteine through phenylalanine. The entry retains the CDR3 DNA only, 42 bases that are in frame from base 1. Findings and caveats that apply to the study as a whole: Conclusions relied on cross-sectional statistical analysis, since the same donors could not be followed over many years. Abundant cord blood beta clonotypes carried fewer insertions; young adult naive repertoires showed a weaker similar trend, while memory repertoires showed none. The excess sharing between twins in beta out-of-frame sequences was weaker because fewer shared sequences reduced the signal-to-noise ratio. Compared with coincidental sharing between unrelated individuals, out-of-frame TCR alpha sequences shared between twins had an excess of sequences with low generation probability. Out-of-frame TCR alpha sharing in monozygotic twins was systematically underestimated by recombination models, whereas sharing between unrelated individuals was in agreement with the recombination models. Invariant T cells such as MAIT and iNKT could partly confound zero-insertion analyses, although diverse VJ usage argued against such confounding for most clonotypes.

Every donor in the study was a healthy Caucasian. Three pairs of female monozygotic twins, all aged about 18 to 29 years, made up the twin cohort. Using Miltenyi CD45RO+ enrichment and human naive T-cell isolation kits, memory (CD45RO+) and naive T cells were isolated from PBMC. The same data also contributed to another study, on yellow fever vaccine responses in identical twins. The second publication reports: The T cell response to vaccination in identical twins was reported by the authors to appear partly convergent and partly personalized. Focusing on identical twins, the study followed the T cell clones that responded to the vaccine, and did so with precision.

The sequence was obtained from a woman aged 18-29 years in good health. The sample taken for sequencing was memory (CD45RO+) T cells sorted from blood. Taken with the paper, the label for cell subset or site translates to: CD45RO+ enriched T cells. The chain couples TRBV29-1 to TRBJ1-1; TRBD1 matches 8 bases in the middle. The CDR3 loop reads CSVESGTGGTEAFF. The DNA reads as follows: TGCAGCGTTGAATCTGGGACAGGAGGCACTGAAGCTTTCTTT. Outside the CDR3, residues come from the reference TRBV29-1 and TRBJ1-1 proteins, so the full variable domain is: SAVISQKPSRDICQRGTSLTIQCQVDSQVTMMFWYRQQPGQSLTLIATANQGSEATYESGFVIDKFPISRPNLTFSTLTVSNMSPEDSSIYLCSVESGTGGTEAFFGQGTRLTVV.